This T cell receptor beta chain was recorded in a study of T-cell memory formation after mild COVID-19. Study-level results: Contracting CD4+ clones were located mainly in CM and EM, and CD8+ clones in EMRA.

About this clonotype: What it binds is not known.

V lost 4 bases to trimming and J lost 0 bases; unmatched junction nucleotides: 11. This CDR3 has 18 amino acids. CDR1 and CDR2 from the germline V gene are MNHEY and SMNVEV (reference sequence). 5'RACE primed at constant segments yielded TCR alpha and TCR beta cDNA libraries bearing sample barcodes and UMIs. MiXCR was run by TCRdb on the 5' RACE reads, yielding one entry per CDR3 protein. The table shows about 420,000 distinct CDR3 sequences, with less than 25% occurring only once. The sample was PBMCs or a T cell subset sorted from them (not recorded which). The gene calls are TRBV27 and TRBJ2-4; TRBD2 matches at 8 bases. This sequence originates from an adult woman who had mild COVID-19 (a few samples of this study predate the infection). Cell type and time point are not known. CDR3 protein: CASSSPPTSGIAKNIQYF. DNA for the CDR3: TGTGCCAGCAGTTCCCCTCCTACTAGCGGTATAGCCAAAAACATTCAGTACTTC.